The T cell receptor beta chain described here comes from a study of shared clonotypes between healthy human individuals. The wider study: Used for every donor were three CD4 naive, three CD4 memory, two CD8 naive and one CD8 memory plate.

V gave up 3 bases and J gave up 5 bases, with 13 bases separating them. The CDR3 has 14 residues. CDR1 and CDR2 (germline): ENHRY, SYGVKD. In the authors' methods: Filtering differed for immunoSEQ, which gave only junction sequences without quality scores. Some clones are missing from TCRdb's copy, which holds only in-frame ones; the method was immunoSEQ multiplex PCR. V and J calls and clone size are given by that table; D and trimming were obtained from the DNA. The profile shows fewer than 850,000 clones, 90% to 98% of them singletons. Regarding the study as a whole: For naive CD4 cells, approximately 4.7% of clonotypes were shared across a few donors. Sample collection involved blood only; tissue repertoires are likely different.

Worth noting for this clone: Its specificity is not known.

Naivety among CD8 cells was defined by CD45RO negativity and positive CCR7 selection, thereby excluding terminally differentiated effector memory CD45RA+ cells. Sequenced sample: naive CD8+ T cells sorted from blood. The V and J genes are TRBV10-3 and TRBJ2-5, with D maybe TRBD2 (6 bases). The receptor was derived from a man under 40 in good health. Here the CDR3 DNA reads TGTGCCATCAGTGAACCGGGGGAATGGGAGACCCAGTACTTC. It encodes CAISEPGEWETQYF.